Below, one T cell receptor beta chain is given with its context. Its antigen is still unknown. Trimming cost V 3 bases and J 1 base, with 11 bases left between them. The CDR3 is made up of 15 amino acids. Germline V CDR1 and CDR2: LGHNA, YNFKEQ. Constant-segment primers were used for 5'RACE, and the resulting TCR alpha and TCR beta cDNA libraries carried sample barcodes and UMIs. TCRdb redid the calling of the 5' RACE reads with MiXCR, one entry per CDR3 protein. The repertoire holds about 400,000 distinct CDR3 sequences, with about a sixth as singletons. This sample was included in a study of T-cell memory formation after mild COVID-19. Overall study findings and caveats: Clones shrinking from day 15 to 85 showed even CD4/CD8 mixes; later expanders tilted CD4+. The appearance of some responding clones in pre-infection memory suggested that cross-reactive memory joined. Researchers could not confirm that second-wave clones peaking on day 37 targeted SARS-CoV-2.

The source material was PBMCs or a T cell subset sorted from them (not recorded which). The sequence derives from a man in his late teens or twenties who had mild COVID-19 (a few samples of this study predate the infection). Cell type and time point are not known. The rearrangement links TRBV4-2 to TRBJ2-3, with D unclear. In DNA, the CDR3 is TGTGCCAGCAGCCAGGCGGAGCCCCGCACAGATACGCAGTATTTT. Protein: CASSQAEPRTDTQYF.